A selection of T cell receptor beta chains follows, all from one sample in a study of blood T cell repertoires in COVID-19. TCRdb's copy holds only in-frame clones and misses some; the assay was immunoSEQ multiplex PCR. The sample holds approximately 400,000 clones; about 90% are singletons and the top ten take 1% to 1.5%. The specimen sequenced was peripheral blood. The receptors stem from a man aged 35-49 years with acute or convalescent COVID-19. The CDR3 runs from the conserved cysteine through the conserved F or W. D genes are given only for firm matches. Not every row has a clone size; where given, it reads once, few, many or a size class.

- | - | TRBJ2-1 | TRBV20-1 | CSASERANSYNEQFF | TGCAGTGCTAGTGAGCGGGCCAACTCCTACAATGAGCAGTTCTTC
- | - | TRBJ1-3 | TRBV5-6 | CASSLSGNTIYF | TGTGCCAGCAGCTTATCGGGAAACACCATATATTTT
TRBD1 | once | TRBJ2-1 | TRBV5-8 | CASSPRRTGQFF | TGTGCCAGCAGCCCCAGGAGGACAGGGCAGTTCTTC
- | - | TRBJ1-1 | TRBV2 | CASSEGAGLNTEAFF | TGTGCCAGCAGTGAAGGGGCAGGGCTGAACACTGAAGCTTTCTTT
- | - | TRBJ2-2 | TRBV9 | CASSVKGPGELFF | TGTGCCAGCAGCGTTAAGGGGCCCGGGGAGCTGTTTTTT
- | few | TRBJ2-5 | TRBV25-1 | CASSDPGQHQETQYF | TGTGCCAGCAGTGACCCGGGACAACACCAGGAGACCCAGTACTTC
- | few | TRBJ1-2 | TRBV11-3 | CASSLDSARVGYGYTF | TGTGCCAGCAGCTTAGATTCAGCCAGGGTGGGCTATGGCTACACCTTC
TRBD2 | - | TRBJ2-3 | TRBV13 | CASSFRPPGLAGSPGTDTQYF | TGTGCCAGCAGCTTCCGTCCTCCGGGACTAGCGGGGTCGCCGGGCACAGATACGCAGTATTTT
TRBD2 | - | TRBJ2-3 | TRBV30 | CAWSVAGADTQYF | TGTGCCTGGAGTGTAGCGGGAGCAGATACGCAGTATTTT
- | - | TRBJ2-2 | TRBV5-4 | CASSLGGNTGELFF | TGTGCCAGCAGCTTGGGAGGGAACACCGGGGAGCTGTTTTTT
- | - | TRBJ1-1 | TRBV29-1 | CSFLPPPRKPNTEAFF | TGCAGCTTTCTCCCACCTCCGCGCAAACCGAACACTGAAGCTTTCTTT